Sequencing of this T cell receptor beta chain was carried out in a study of T cells in Graves' hyperthyroidism and ophthalmopathy. Study information: The initial diagnosis was the point when peripheral blood was collected, ahead of any treatment.

Amplification of TCR beta CDR3 regions used RNA as the template. Using the HTBI primer set, a first-round RT-PCR was run on the TCR CDR3. Via MiXCR, TCRdb re-called the multiplex PCR reads, giving one row per CDR3 protein. The data contain around 36,000 distinct CDR3 sequences, 40% to 60% of them singletons. There are 14 residues in the CDR3. After removal of 5 bases from V and 6 bases from J, the junction contained 8 bases not matched to a gene. CDR1 and CDR2 from the germline V gene are DFQATT and SNEGSKA (reference sequence). A Clinical Activity Score of at least 3, a NOSPECS grade of at least 4 and a duration under 3 months were recorded in the ophthalmopathy patients. The study based diagnoses on clinical symptoms, serum thyroxine and TRAb, thyroid ultrasound and orbital computed tomography. Fresh 10 ml peripheral blood yielded PBMCs.

The rearrangement uses TRBV20-1 and TRBJ1-5; TRBD1 agrees at 9 bases. Sequenced: blood. This TCR came from a man aged 40-49 years with Graves' ophthalmopathy. The CDR3 nucleotides read TGCAGTGCTCAGGGGGGACAGGGCTCTCAGCCCCAGCATTTT. It translates to CSAQGGQGSQPQHF.